Following are 31 T cell receptor beta chains from one sample sequenced in a study of T cells in Graves' hyperthyroidism and ophthalmopathy. Regions amplified from RNA transcripts were the TCR beta CDR3 regions. RT-PCR in the first round (using the HTBI primer set) targeted the TCR CDR3. TCRdb re-called the multiplex PCR reads through MiXCR, storing one row per CDR3 protein. The sample lists around 500,000 distinct CDR3 sequences, about 20% occurring once. The sequenced material came from blood. The receptors originated from a woman in her sixties or seventies with Graves' ophthalmopathy.

The genes are TRBV19 and TRBJ1-1, with D possibly matching TRBD1 (6 bases). This CDR3 comprises 16 residues. Germline CDR1 is LNHDA and CDR2 is SQIVND (reference sequence). With 5 bases removed from V and 4 bases from J, the gap between germline ends came to 20 bases. CDR3 in DNA: TGTGCCAGTAGTCCCGCACGGACAGAACTTTCCACTGAAGCTTTCTTT. Amino acids: CASSPARTELSTEAFF.

This clonotype appeared a few times. The chain employs TRBV6-1 and TRBJ1-2; tentative D call: TRBD1 (5 bases). The CDR3 is made up of 14 amino acids. Germline loops: CDR1 MNHNS, CDR2 SASEGT. V was cut by 7 bases and J by 1 base, with 13 bases left in between. CDR3 nucleotides: TGTGCCAGCACCTGGGATAGGGGTAACTATGGCTACACCTTC. Translation gives CASTWDRGNYGYTF.

In this sample, this clonotype turned up many times. The gene calls are TRBV20-1 and TRBJ2-3, with no clear D. The CDR3 extends over 13 amino acids. Per the germline V gene, CDR1 is DFQATT and CDR2 is SNEGSKA (reference sequence). Deletions cut 3 bases from V and 4 bases from J, with 11 bases between. CDR3 in DNA: TGCAGTGCTAGCAGTCCAGGACCAGATACGCAGTATTTT. Its translation: CSASSPGPDTQYF.

This clonotype has just a few counts. This chain joins TRBV7-2 and TRBJ2-1; 7 bases are shared with TRBD2. The CDR3 is 13 amino acids. Germline V gene data show CDR1 as SGHTA and CDR2 as FQGNSA. Unmatched junction bases numbered 8, after V lost 5 bases and J lost 10 bases. CDR3: CASSATPGLEQFF. Written as DNA, the CDR3 is TGTGCCAGCAGCGCTACACCGGGACTAGAGCAGTTCTTC.

This chain links TRBV9 with TRBJ1-3, with D perhaps matching TRBD1 (6 bases). The ends were cut back, 2 bases at V and 0 bases at J, with 9 bases in the middle. Germline-derived CDR1 and CDR2 are SGDLS and YYNGEE. The CDR3 runs to 15 residues. The CDR3 bases are TGTGCCAGCAGCGTCAGGGGACTCTCTGGAAACACCATATATTTT. Translated: CASSVRGLSGNTIYF.

In its sample, this clonotype was seen a few times. The chain joins TRBV19 to TRBJ2-3; D call uncertain. Germline lookup yields CDR1 LNHDA and CDR2 SQIVND (reference sequence). Trimming left V 3 bases short and J 7 bases short, with 11 bases between. The CDR3 loop spans 13 amino acids. The CDR3 DNA sequence: TGTGCCAGTAGTATGAATGATGGATATACGCAGTATTTT. Its protein product is CASSMNDGYTQYF.

This clonotype was observed a handful of times. CDR3 sequence: CASSRPVGQGIQETQYF. The CDR3 DNA is TGTGCCAGCAGCCGACCCGTTGGACAGGGGATCCAAGAGACCCAGTACTTC. The chain employs TRBV6-1 and TRBJ2-5, with 9 bases identical to TRBD1. This CDR3 contains 17 residues. The J segment lost 1 base and the V segment lost 6 bases, leaving 12 bases of the junction unmatched. Germline V gene data show CDR1 as MNHNS and CDR2 as SASEGT.

V and J are TRBV6-1 and TRBJ2-7; 8 nucleotides line up with TRBD1. After removal of 6 bases from V and 3 bases from J, the junction contained 10 bases not matched to a gene. Germline V lookup: CDR1 MNHNS, CDR2 SASEGT. This CDR3 has 15 amino acids. DNA of the CDR3: TGTGCCAGCAGCCGCGGGCAGGGGGCGATCTACGAGCAGTACTTC. Protein: CASSRGQGAIYEQYF.

This clonotype was observed at least ten times. J is TRBJ1-1 and V is TRBV5-1; the D gene is possibly TRBD1 (5 bases). The V gene lost 1 base and the J gene lost 4 bases, with 14 bases spanning the gap. CDR1 SGHRS and CDR2 YFSETQ come from the germline V gene. This CDR3 contains 15 residues. The CDR3 DNA is TGCGCCAGCAGCTTGTTACCTCAGGGTGGCACTGAAGCTTTCTTT. As protein: CASSLLPQGGTEAFF.

The genes are TRBV6-1 and TRBJ2-3; TRBD1 aligns across 8 bases. The CDR3 runs to 15 residues. V was pared by 6 bases and J by 1 base, with 6 bases of the junction left unmatched. CDR1 and CDR2 (germline): MNHNS, SASEGT. CDR3 nucleotides: TGTGCCAGCAGACGGACAGGGATGCGCACAGATACGCAGTATTTT. Amino acid sequence: CASRRTGMRTDTQYF.

Concerning this clonotype itself: The junction and the germline gene differ at one end; a read error may be behind it. The chain links TRBV24-1 to TRBJ2-7; D remains unclear. The CDR3 is 17 amino acids. Germline V gene lookup returns CDR1 KGHDR and CDR2 SFDVKD. CDR3 sequence: CATSDSFVDGNYYEQCF. CDR3 DNA: TGTGCCACCAGTGATTCCTTTGTGGACGGTAACTACTACGAGCAGTGCTTC.

This clonotype was found a few times. The rearrangement links TRBV6-2 or TRBV6-3 to TRBJ1-2; 7 positions agree with TRBD1. CDR1 MNHEY and CDR2 SVGEGT come from the germline V gene. This CDR3 has 14 amino acids. With 8 bases clipped from V and 4 bases from J, the junction kept 10 bases outside the gene matches. The CDR3 nucleotides read TGTGCCAGCGGGAGACAGGGCCCCCGCTATGGCTACACCTTC. The encoded protein is CASGRQGPRYGYTF.

This clonotype was found a few times. The V and J genes are TRBV2 and TRBJ2-2; D is undetermined. V was pared by 2 bases and J by 1 base, with 11 bases between. Germline CDR1 SNHLY, CDR2 FYNNEI. The CDR3 loop spans 16 amino acids. The CDR3 DNA reads as TGTGCCAGCAGTGAAATGGAGAAGGGGAACACCGGGGAGCTGTTTTTT. This translates into CASSEMEKGNTGELFF.

This rearrangement joins TRBV7-8 to TRBJ2-7, with 12 bases that match TRBD2. CDR1 and CDR2 from the germline V gene are SGHVS and FQNEAQ. With 5 bases clipped from V and 4 bases from J, the junction kept 6 bases outside the gene matches. This CDR3 has 15 residues. The DNA of the CDR3 is TGTGCCAGCAGCAAGACTAGCGGGAGTTTGTACGAGCAGTACTTC. As protein: CASSKTSGSLYEQYF.

This clonotype was observed a handful of times. This rearrangement joins TRBV6-1 to TRBJ1-1; D gene ambiguous. The CDR3 totals 13 residues. CDR1 and CDR2 (germline): MNHNS, SASEGT. The V gene lost 10 bases and the J gene lost 1 base, with 13 bases spanning the gap. CDR3 residues: CATLLTGNTEAFF. In nucleotides, the CDR3 is TGTGCCACCTTGCTAACGGGGAACACTGAAGCTTTCTTT.

This clonotype occurred a few times. This chain joins TRBV3-1 and TRBJ2-1; 12 positions agree with TRBD2. V lost 0 bases, J lost 5 bases, and 11 bases stayed unmatched. The length of the CDR3 is 19 residues. The germline V gene has CDR1 LGHDT and CDR2 YNNKEL (reference sequence). CDR3 protein: CASSQDPGTSGLLHNEQFF. In nucleotides, the CDR3 is TGTGCCAGCAGCCAAGACCCCGGGACTAGCGGGCTATTGCACAATGAGCAGTTCTTC.

This clonotype was seen many times. The genes are TRBV6-5 and TRBJ1-1; 9 bases align to TRBD1. Germline V CDR1 and CDR2: MNHEY, SVGAGI. After removal of 2 bases from V and 7 bases from J, the junction contained 5 bases not matched to a gene. This CDR3 has 14 amino acids. The CDR3 coding sequence is TGTGCCAGCAGTTACCTAGGGACAGGGTATGAAGCTTTCTTT. This gives the protein CASSYLGTGYEAFF.

This clonotype came up a few times. The chain is built from TRBV6-1 and TRBJ2-3; the D gene is possibly TRBD1 (5 bases). The germline V gene has CDR1 MNHNS and CDR2 SASEGT. The CDR3 has 14 amino acids. Trimming removed 8 bases from V and 6 bases from J, with 18 bases in between. In DNA form, the CDR3 reads TGTGCCAGCCGCCCAGGGTATGGGTGGGATACGCAGTATTTT. This gives the protein CASRPGYGWDTQYF.

In its sample, this clonotype was seen a few times. The V and J genes are TRBV6-1 and TRBJ1-1; D remains unclear. This CDR3 is built from 11 residues. Germline-derived CDR1 and CDR2 are MNHNS and SASEGT. V was shortened by 9 bases and J by 5 bases, with 10 bases between the two germline ends. In nucleotides, the CDR3 is TGTGCCAGTCGGTTTAGGACTGAAGCTTTCTTT. Translation gives CASRFRTEAFF.

This clonotype has a handful of counts. The V gene is TRBV7-2, the J gene TRBJ1-2; no clear D. Per the germline V gene, CDR1 is SGHTA and CDR2 is FQGNSA. CDR3 length: 15 residues. The V end lost 6 bases, the J end lost 5 bases, and 19 bases lay between the germline ends. The CDR3 DNA follows: TGTGCCAGCAGTATAGACGCAGGATCGATATATGGCTACACCTTC. It is translated as CASSIDAGSIYGYTF.

This clonotype was seen ten or more times. V usage is TRBV9 and J usage is TRBJ2-2, with D perhaps TRBD1 or TRBD2 (5 bases each). CDR3 length equals 15 residues. Trimming left V 4 bases short and J 2 bases short, with 12 bases between. Germline V lookup: CDR1 SGDLS, CDR2 YYNGEE. Written as DNA, the CDR3 is TGTGCCAGCAGCTTCGGGACGGGAAACACCGGGGAGCTGTTTTTT. Protein product: CASSFGTGNTGELFF.

This rearrangement joins TRBV3-1 to TRBJ2-1; possibly TRBD2 for D (6 bases). The CDR3 spans 14 residues. With 6 bases removed from V and 6 bases from J, the gap between germline ends came to 15 bases. Germline CDR1 is LGHDT and CDR2 is YNNKEL (reference sequence). Written as DNA, the CDR3 is TGTGCCAGCAGTTACTCCCGGGAGCGCAATGAGCAGTTCTTC. It yields the protein CASSYSRERNEQFF.

V and J are TRBV7-2 and TRBJ1-5; D gene ambiguous. Germline loops: CDR1 SGHTA, CDR2 FQGNSA. The CDR3 spans 15 residues. V shed 2 bases and J shed 4 bases, with 12 bases lying between them. The CDR3 sequence is CASSLHMGNNQPQHF. CDR3 in DNA: TGTGCCAGCAGCTTACATATGGGGAATAATCAGCCCCAGCATTTT.

This clonotype has ten or more counts. This chain joins TRBV3-1 and TRBJ2-7, with D hard to call. Trimming took 1 base from V and 2 from J, leaving 6 bases between them. Germline lookup yields CDR1 LGHDT and CDR2 YNNKEL (reference sequence). The CDR3 contains 13 residues. The CDR3 DNA reads TGTGCCAGCAGCCAAGTCACTGCCTACGAGCAGTACTTC. It is translated as CASSQVTAYEQYF.

V gene TRBV6-2 or TRBV6-3 combines with J gene TRBJ1-1; 7 positions agree with TRBD1. The CDR3 runs to 14 residues. V gave up 6 bases and J gave up 4 bases; unmatched junction bases: 8. CDR1 is MNHEY, CDR2 SVGEGT, per germline. The CDR3 loop is CASRDLRDSTEAFF. The CDR3 nucleotides are TGTGCCAGCAGGGACCTCCGGGACAGCACTGAAGCTTTCTTT.

The chain is built from TRBV12-5 and TRBJ1-1; D gene ambiguous. Germline V gene data show CDR1 as LGHNT and CDR2 as FRNRAP. This CDR3 has 14 amino acids. The V end was cut by 0 bases, the J end by 1 base, with 6 bases between. CDR3 nucleotides: TGTGCTAGTGGTTTGGTAGTCGGGAACACTGAAGCTTTCTTT. This translates into CASGLVVGNTEAFF.

This clonotype was seen many times. CDR3 coding DNA: TGTGCCAGCAGTTTACCGGGGACGGGTAGCGGGATGCTGGAGCAGTACTTC. It is translated as CASSLPGTGSGMLEQYF. J is TRBJ2-7 and V is TRBV28, with TRBD2 identical over 8 bases. Germline V gives CDR1 MDHEN, CDR2 SYDVKM. Trimming took 2 bases from V and 7 from J; bases not matched to a gene: 16. This CDR3 contains 17 residues.

This clonotype came up many times. The rearrangement joins TRBV7-3 to TRBJ2-1; perhaps TRBD2 as D (6 bases). CDR3 length: 15 amino acids. The germline V and J ends were trimmed by 3 bases and 9 bases, with 18 bases remaining between them. CDR1 and CDR2 (germline): SGHTA, FQGTGA. The CDR3 region is CASSLGSAQAGEQFF. The CDR3 DNA reads as TGTGCCAGCAGCTTGGGCAGCGCCCAAGCGGGTGAGCAGTTCTTC.

Concerning this clonotype: Possible read error: a much larger clone is one base away. In this CDR3 the conserved last residue, phenylalanine or tryptophan, is missing, so a read error is likely. The gene calls are TRBV28 and TRBJ2-7; D gene ambiguous. Germline CDR1 is MDHEN and CDR2 is SYDVKM. Trimming cost V 6 bases and J 0 bases, with 15 bases left between them. This CDR3 region has 15 residues. CDR3 in DNA: TGTGCCAGCAGGGGTGGGTTACCCCCCTCCTACGAGCAGTACTCC. Amino acids: CASRGGLPPSYEQYS.

This clonotype came up many times. This chain joins TRBV11-2 and TRBJ1-1; D gene ambiguous. Germline V gene sequence: CDR1 SGHAT, CDR2 FQNNGV. The CDR3 runs to 18 residues. The V end lost 5 bases, the J end lost 4 bases, and 26 bases lay between the germline ends. The CDR3 sequence is CASSAGDRTAAKGTEAFF. CDR3 bases: TGTGCCAGCAGCGCAGGAGACCGTACAGCAGCGAAGGGCACTGAAGCTTTCTTT.

The J gene is TRBJ2-6, the V gene TRBV28; D gene uncertain. The CDR3 has 14 residues. Trimming took 7 bases from V and 4 from J, leaving 11 bases between them. CDR1 and CDR2 from the germline V gene are MDHEN and SYDVKM. CDR3 nucleotide sequence: TGTGCCAGCACCCCTCGACTCGGGGCCAACGTCCTGACTTTC. It encodes CASTPRLGANVLTF.